The 26 T cell receptor beta chains below come from one sample, sequenced in a study of T cells in narcolepsy. Data came from immunoSEQ multiplex PCR; TCRdb stores just in-frame clones and leaves some out. The sample gives about 18,000 clones, 85% to 90% of which show up once; roughly 0.68% is in the top ten. Material: memory (CD45RA-) CD4+ T cells from blood. These receptors were collected from a human donor in good health.

This CDR3 is CASQGPYEQYF. The CDR3 DNA follows: TGTGCCAGCCAGGGGCCCTACGAGCAGTACTTC. The chain carries TRBV19 and TRBJ2-7; D may be TRBD1 (6 bases). CDR1 is LNHDA and CDR2 is SQIVND in the germline V gene (reference sequence). CDR3 length equals 11 residues. V lost 9 bases, J lost 2 bases, and 8 bases lay in between.

This sequence joins TRBV29-1 and TRBJ2-7; 8 bases align to TRBD1. The CDR3 sequence is 16 residues long. V dropped 6 bases and J dropped 2; count of bases not matched to a gene: 15. Germline V CDR1 and CDR2: SQVTM, ANQGSEA. This CDR3 is CSVQTRLPGQAYEQYF. CDR3 in DNA: TGCAGCGTCCAAACCCGCCTCCCGGGACAGGCCTACGAGCAGTACTTC.

The chain carries TRBV6-6 and TRBJ1-6, with D uncertain. CDR3 length: 14 amino acids. The V gene's germline CDR1 is MNHNY and CDR2 SVGAGI (reference sequence). V was trimmed by 2 bases and J by 5 bases, leaving 7 bases between them. The CDR3 DNA is TGTGCCAGCAGTTACGGCAATGATAATTCACCCCTCCACTTT. Amino acids: CASSYGNDNSPLHF.

The chain combines TRBV7-8 with TRBJ1-6, with D hard to call. The germline V and J ends were trimmed by 0 bases and 5 bases, with 11 bases remaining between them. Germline loops: CDR1 SGHVS, CDR2 FQNEAQ. This CDR3 is 16 amino acids long. The CDR3 DNA is TGTGCCAGCAGCTTAGCTCAACCGATGAATAATTCACCCCTCCACTTT. It translates to CASSLAQPMNNSPLHF.

The chain is built from TRBV30 and TRBJ2-2; 9 bases align to TRBD1. V lost 4 bases to trimming and J lost 4 bases; unmatched junction nucleotides: 7. CDR1 and CDR2 (germline): GTSNPN, SVGIG (reference sequence). The CDR3 loop spans 15 amino acids. The CDR3 spells CAWTLTGGSTGELFF. For the CDR3, the DNA is TGTGCCTGGACCTTGACAGGGGGTAGCACCGGGGAGCTGTTTTTT.

The rearrangement links TRBV21-1 to TRBJ2-1; TRBD2, as called in the table, went unchecked against the DNA. TRBV21-1 counts as a pseudogene. The CDR3 covers 18 residues. CDR3: CASSKEVTTSGTYNEQFF. The CDR3 DNA reads as TGTGCCAGCAGCAAAGAGGTAACGACTAGCGGGACCTACAATGAGCAGTTCTTC.

The J gene is TRBJ1-2, the V gene TRBV30, with 7 nucleotides matching TRBD1. Germline assignment: CDR1 GTSNPN and CDR2 SVGIG (reference sequence). Germline trimming cut 0 bases from V and 4 bases from J; bases unmatched to any gene: 2. The CDR3 totals 13 residues. The CDR3 region is CAWSVSGGYGYTF. Here the CDR3 DNA reads TGTGCCTGGAGTGTTTCAGGGGGCTATGGCTACACCTTC.

J is TRBJ2-5 and V is TRBV30; TRBD1 agrees at 7 bases. Looked up from germline, CDR1 is GTSNPN and CDR2 is SVGIG (reference sequence). The CDR3 contains 14 residues. V was clipped by 3 bases and J by 2 bases; unmatched bases: 6. CDR3 sequence reads: CAWSPQGLQETQYF. For the CDR3, the DNA is TGTGCCTGGAGCCCACAGGGGTTACAAGAGACCCAGTACTTC.

The J gene is TRBJ2-7, the V gene TRBV18; 11 bases match TRBD1. CDR3 size: 17 residues. The germline CDR1 and CDR2 sequences are KGHSH and LQKENI. The V gene end was trimmed by 8 bases and the J gene end by 0 bases; junction bases not matched to a gene: 12. CDR3 bases: TGTGCCAGCCACAGGGGACAGGGGGGTACTTCCTCCTACGAGCAGTACTTC. This encodes CASHRGQGGTSSYEQYF.

The V gene is TRBV5-1, the J gene TRBJ2-7; the D gene could be TRBD1 or TRBD2 (5 bases each). From germline, CDR1 is SGHRS and CDR2 YFSETQ. With 3 bases removed from V and 9 bases from J, the gap between germline ends came to 16 bases. The CDR3 length is 13 residues. CDR3 in DNA: TGCGCCAGCAGCTCGGGGCAGTTGGAAAGGCAGTACTTC. It codes for CASSSGQLERQYF. The complete variable domain, with remaining parts taken from reference TRBV5-1 and TRBJ2-7, reads KAGVTQTPRYLIKTRGQQVTLSCSPISGHRSVSWYQQTPGQGLQFLFEYFSETQRNKGNFPGRFSGRQFSNSRSEMNVSTLELGDSALYLCASSSGQLERQYFGPGTRLTVT.

The chain has TRBV11-2 and TRBJ2-3; 7 positions agree with TRBD2. The CDR3 loop spans 15 amino acids. Unmatched junction bases numbered 6, after V lost 4 bases and J lost 2 bases. From germline, CDR1 is SGHAT and CDR2 FQNNGV. CDR3 nucleotide sequence: TGTGCCAGCAGCTCATGGACTAGTGTCACAGATACGCAGTATTTT. Amino acid sequence: CASSSWTSVTDTQYF.

The rearrangement links TRBV7-3 to TRBJ2-3, with unresolved D. The CDR3 covers 14 residues. Germline-derived CDR1 and CDR2 are SGHTA and FQGTGA. The V gene lost 6 bases and the J gene lost 2 bases, with 12 bases spanning the gap. The chain's CDR3 is CASSKTPATDTQYF. The CDR3 bases are TGTGCCAGCAGTAAGACACCAGCCACAGATACGCAGTATTTT.

The chain recombines TRBV7-2 with TRBJ2-7; possibly TRBD1 for D (5 bases). The ends were cut back, 6 bases at V and 4 bases at J, with 13 bases in the middle. The germline V gene has CDR1 SGHTA and CDR2 FQGNSA. CDR3 length equals 13 residues. CDR3 amino acids: CASSNRILYEQYF. DNA of the CDR3: TGTGCCAGCAGTAACAGGATCCTTTACGAGCAGTACTTC.

This rearrangement joins TRBV5-1 to TRBJ2-5; D gene uncertain. In germline, CDR1 is SGHRS, CDR2 YFSETQ. The CDR3 consists of 12 residues. V was clipped by 3 bases and J by 3 bases, with 6 bases between them. The CDR3 DNA reads as TGCGCCAGCAGCTCTGGTAAAGAGACCCAGTACTTC. Amino acids: CASSSGKETQYF.

The chain couples TRBV11-2 to TRBJ2-6, with a possible D match to TRBD2 (5 bases). V was trimmed by 6 bases and J by 0 bases, leaving 9 bases between them. CDR1 is SGHAT and CDR2 is FQNNGV in the germline V gene. The CDR3 consists of 15 residues. CDR3 coding DNA: TGTGCCAGCAGAGCCGGGGACTCTGGGGCCAACGTCCTGACTTTC. It specifies CASRAGDSGANVLTF.

The chain employs TRBV19 and TRBJ2-3; possible D gene TRBD1, 5 bases. Trimming removed 10 bases from V and 4 bases from J, with 9 bases in between. The CDR3 spans 11 residues. From germline, CDR1 is LNHDA and CDR2 SQIVND (reference sequence). Written as DNA, the CDR3 is TGTGCCACCCAGGGCGCAGATACGCAGTATTTT. It specifies CATQGADTQYF.

The rearrangement uses TRBV29-1 and TRBJ2-1; D is ambiguous. Germline lookup yields CDR1 SQVTM and CDR2 ANQGSEA. Trimming shortened V by 5 bases and J by 7 bases, and 3 bases separated the two germline ends. CDR3 length equals 9 residues. The CDR3 coding sequence is TGCAGCGTTCAAAATGAGCAGTTCTTC. Its protein is CSVQNEQFF.

The gene calls are TRBV6-5 and TRBJ1-1, with 10 bases lining up with TRBD1. The V gene's germline CDR1 is MNHEY and CDR2 SVGAGI. This CDR3 contains 15 residues. V lost 6 bases to trimming and J lost 2 bases; unmatched junction nucleotides: 6. The CDR3 sequence is CASRADRGGNTEAFF. DNA for the CDR3: TGTGCCAGCAGAGCGGACAGGGGGGGCAACACTGAAGCTTTCTTT.

V usage is TRBV28 and J usage is TRBJ2-3; either TRBD1 or TRBD2 may fit D (5 bases each). Germline V lookup: CDR1 MDHEN, CDR2 SYDVKM. With 5 bases removed from V and 5 bases from J, the gap between germline ends came to 14 bases. There are 14 residues in the CDR3. CDR3 nucleotide sequence: TGTGCCAGCAGTATAACCCGGGACCAAGATACGCAGTATTTT. Its translation: CASSITRDQDTQYF.

The chain has TRBV7-9 and TRBJ2-3, with a possible D match to TRBD1 (6 bases). Per germline, CDR1 SEHNR and CDR2 FQNEAQ (reference sequence). CDR3 length: 14 amino acids. V was clipped by 5 bases and J by 4 bases, with 13 bases between them. CDR3 in amino acids: CASSPNREADTQYF. The CDR3 DNA is TGTGCCAGCAGCCCAAACAGGGAAGCAGATACGCAGTATTTT. Full variable domain (missing parts from reference TRBV7-9 and TRBJ2-3): DTGVSQNPRHKITKRGQNVTFRCDPISEHNRLYWYRQTLGQGPEFLTYFQNEAQLEKSRLLSDRFSAERPKGSFSTLEIQRTEQGDSAMYLCASSPNREADTQYFGPGTRLTVL.

The sample holds a few counts of this clone. This rearrangement joins TRBV19 to TRBJ2-3, with 15 bases identical to TRBD2. The ends lost 5 bases at V and 5 bases at J; junction bases unmatched: 8. Germline assignment: CDR1 LNHDA and CDR2 SQIVND (reference sequence). CDR3 length equals 17 residues. CDR3 nucleotide sequence: TGTGCCAGTAGTCCAAGGACTAGCGGGAGGGCGAGAGATACGCAGTATTTT. Translation gives CASSPRTSGRARDTQYF.

The rearrangement uses TRBV5-1 and TRBJ1-4; 10 nucleotides agree with TRBD1. From germline, CDR1 is SGHRS and CDR2 YFSETQ. The CDR3 consists of 14 residues. V was clipped by 8 bases and J by 7 bases; unmatched bases: 8. This chain's CDR3 is CASKRTGGIEKLFF. The CDR3 bases are TGCGCCAGTAAGAGGACAGGGGGTATTGAAAAACTGTTTTTT. Looking up the rest from reference TRBV5-1 and TRBJ1-4 gives the full variable domain: KAGVTQTPRYLIKTRGQQVTLSCSPISGHRSVSWYQQTPGQGLQFLFEYFSETQRNKGNFPGRFSGRQFSNSRSEMNVSTLELGDSALYLCASKRTGGIEKLFFGSGTQLSVL.

The genes are TRBV7-8 and TRBJ2-1, with D hard to call. Germline values: CDR1 SGHVS, CDR2 FQNEAQ. V gave up 6 bases and J gave up 5 bases, with 14 bases separating them. The CDR3 is 14 amino acids. CDR3 sequence: CASRFDRRNNEQFF. DNA of the CDR3: TGTGCCAGCAGGTTCGATAGGAGAAACAATGAGCAGTTCTTC. Variable domain in full (rest from reference TRBV7-8 and TRBJ2-1): GAGVSQSPRYKVAKRGQDVALRCDPISGHVSLFWYQQALGQGPEFLTYFQNEAQLDKSGLPSDRFFAERPEGSVSTLKIQRTQQEDSAVYLCASRFDRRNNEQFFGPGTRLTVL.

The CDR3 nucleotides are TGTGCCAGCAGTGAAAATGTAGGACGTGCTCGAGGGAACACCGAGGCGAACGAGCAGTACTTC. It yields the protein CASSENVGRARGNTEANEQYF. The V and J genes are TRBV6-1 and TRBJ2-7; a possible D gene is TRBD2 (5 bases). This CDR3 spans 21 amino acids. With 2 bases removed from V and 5 bases from J, the gap between germline ends came to 34 bases. Per the germline V gene, CDR1 is MNHNS and CDR2 is SASEGT.

V and J are TRBV5-6 and TRBJ1-2; 8 nucleotides align to TRBD1. The CDR3 is 19 amino acids. In germline, CDR1 is SGHDT, CDR2 YYEEEE. V gave up 0 bases and J gave up 0 bases; unmatched junction bases: 13. The CDR3, as DNA: TGTGCCAGCAGCTTGGTTAGAGGACAGGGTTGGGGAGCTAACTATGGCTACACCTTC. It specifies CASSLVRGQGWGANYGYTF.

The chain carries TRBV4-1 and TRBJ2-1, with 12 bases aligning to TRBD2. Germline CDR1 and CDR2: MGHRA and YSYEKL. CDR3 length: 18 residues. V dropped 0 bases and J dropped 6; count of bases not matched to a gene: 9. CDR3 in amino acids: CASSQDIEGLAGFNEQFF. The CDR3 DNA reads TGCGCCAGCAGCCAAGATATAGAGGGACTAGCGGGCTTCAATGAGCAGTTCTTC.